A single sample gave rise to the 21 T cell receptor beta chains below, sequenced in a study of T cell responses to AZD1222 COVID-19 vaccine. Method: immunoSEQ multiplex PCR; TCRdb's copy keeps in-frame clones and lacks some. The sample comprises 150,000 to 200,000 clones, approximately 93% of which are singletons, and approximately 1% rests with the top ten. The sample was peripheral blood, taken on day 0 of AZD1222 vaccination. The receptors were sampled from an adult in good health.

The chain employs TRBV7-9 and TRBJ2-7, with 8 bases fitting TRBD2. CDR1 and CDR2 (germline): SEHNR, FQNEAQ (reference sequence). This CDR3 is 15 amino acids long. The V gene end was trimmed by 2 bases and the J gene end by 2 bases; junction bases not matched to a gene: 5. CDR3 bases: TGTGCCAGCAGCTTAAAACTAGCGGCCACCTACGAGCAGTACTTC. This translates into CASSLKLAATYEQYF.

This chain links TRBV28 with TRBJ1-5, with TRBD1 identical over 7 bases. Germline V gives CDR1 MDHEN, CDR2 SYDVKM. V shed 8 bases and J 6 bases; nucleotides not matched to a gene: 7. The CDR3 has 13 residues. CDR3 in amino acids: CASEDRRGQPQHF. CDR3 coding DNA: TGTGCCAGCGAGGACAGGAGGGGTCAGCCCCAGCATTTT. The whole variable domain, filled in from reference TRBV28 and TRBJ1-5, reads DVKVTQSSRYLVKRTGEKVFLECVQDMDHENMFWYRQDPGLGLRLIYFSYDVKMKEKGDIPEGYSVSREKKERFSLILESASTNQTSMYLCASEDRRGQPQHFGDGTRLSIL.

The chain links TRBV15 to TRBJ1-3, with TRBD1 as a possible D gene (6 bases). The CDR3 extends over 14 amino acids. V lost 2 bases and J lost 4, with 9 bases in between. CDR1 is LNHNV and CDR2 is YYDKDF in the germline V gene (reference sequence). As DNA, the CDR3 is TGTGCCACCAGCAGACAGGGGAACGGAAACACCATATATTTT. It specifies CATSRQGNGNTIYF.

The genes are TRBV7-2 and TRBJ1-2; D unclear. Germline V gene data show CDR1 as SGHTA and CDR2 as FQGNSA. The V end lost 1 base, the J end lost 8 bases, and 11 bases lay between the germline ends. The CDR3 covers 13 residues. DNA of the CDR3: TGTGCCAGCAGCTTAGAAGTCTCCAAAGGCTACACCTTC. Protein sequence: CASSLEVSKGYTF. Full variable domain (remainder filled in from reference TRBV7-2 and TRBJ1-2): GAGVSQSPSNKVTEKGKDVELRCDPISGHTALYWYRQSLGQGLEFLIYFQGNSAPDKSGLPSDRFSAERTGGSVSTLTIQRTQQEDSAVYLCASSLEVSKGYTFGSGTRLTVV.

The rearrangement joins TRBV9 to TRBJ2-3, with 8 nucleotides matching TRBD2. With 0 bases clipped from V and 1 base from J, the junction kept 1 base outside the gene matches. Germline V lookup: CDR1 SGDLS, CDR2 YYNGEE. CDR3 length: 15 residues. CDR3: CASSVAGGRTDTQYF. CDR3 nucleotides: TGTGCCAGCAGCGTAGCGGGGGGGCGCACAGATACGCAGTATTTT.

V is TRBV5-6 and J is TRBJ2-7; 9 bases line up with TRBD1. Germline loops: CDR1 SGHDT, CDR2 YYEEEE. The CDR3 has 14 amino acids. The ends lost 0 bases at V and 7 bases at J; junction bases unmatched: 5. The CDR3: CASSLGQGEWEQYF. CDR3 DNA: TGTGCCAGCAGCTTGGGACAGGGGGAGTGGGAGCAGTACTTC.

The CDR3 DNA is TGCAGCGCAACTTCCAACCCCTACACCTTC. Protein product: CSATSNPYTF. The chain carries TRBV29-1 and TRBJ1-2; D is unresolved. Germline CDR1 and CDR2: SQVTM and ANQGSEA. V lost 7 bases and J lost 10, with 13 bases in between. The CDR3 covers 10 residues.

The CDR3 here is CASRSQGDTEAFF. DNA for the CDR3: TGTGCCAGCAGATCACAGGGAGACACTGAAGCTTTCTTT. V usage is TRBV2 and J usage is TRBJ1-1, with D possibly being TRBD1 (6 bases). The CDR3 runs to 13 residues. V dropped 6 bases and J dropped 3 bases, with 11 bases sitting between them. Germline CDR1 and CDR2: SNHLY and FYNNEI.

This clone was detected only once. The chain recombines TRBV5-4 with TRBJ1-2; the D gene is possibly TRBD1 (5 bases). Trimming took 4 bases from V and 8 from J, leaving 24 bases between them. The CDR3 extends over 16 amino acids. The germline V gene has CDR1 SGHNT and CDR2 YYREEE (reference sequence). The chain's CDR3 is CASSNGGRASSGGYTF. The CDR3 DNA reads as TGTGCCAGCAGCAATGGGGGGAGGGCGAGTTCCGGGGGCTACACCTTC.

This chain uses TRBV28 with TRBJ1-5; a possible D gene is TRBD1 (6 bases). The CDR3 covers 14 residues. Germline V gene sequence: CDR1 MDHEN, CDR2 SYDVKM. V was clipped by 4 bases and J by 9 bases, with 16 bases between them. The CDR3 reads CASSSLGAFGPQHF. CDR3 DNA: TGTGCCAGCAGTTCCTTGGGGGCATTTGGGCCCCAGCATTTT.

The chain employs TRBV30 and TRBJ2-7, with D perhaps TRBD2 (6 bases). V lost 2 bases and J lost 6, with 14 bases in between. The CDR3 contains 13 residues. Per the germline V gene, CDR1 is GTSNPN and CDR2 is SVGIG (reference sequence). The CDR3 DNA reads TGTGCCTGGAGTTTGTCGGGGGTCGGCGAGCAGTACTTC. Encoded protein: CAWSLSGVGEQYF.

V usage is TRBV6-1 and J usage is TRBJ1-4; a weak D match, TRBD1 (6 bases). V lost 3 bases to trimming and J lost 8 bases, with 19 bases between them. This CDR3 is 16 amino acids long. Germline V CDR1 and CDR2: MNHNS, SASEGT. DNA for the CDR3: TGTGCCAGCAGTGATGGAGGCAGGGGTAGGTGGGAAAAACTGTTTTTT. Translation gives CASSDGGRGRWEKLFF.

The chain uses TRBV3-1 (or the pseudogene TRBV3-2) and TRBJ2-7; D not certain. Germline CDR1 and CDR2: LGHDT and YNNKEL (reference sequence). The V gene lost 0 bases and the J gene lost 2 bases, with 8 bases spanning the gap. There are 14 residues in the CDR3. The DNA of the CDR3 is TGTGCCAGCAGCCAAGAAGGCAGACCCTACGAGCAGTACTTC. It yields the protein CASSQEGRPYEQYF.

This clone was recorded once. The chain is built from TRBV5-1 and TRBJ2-1; weak D call: TRBD2 (6 bases). CDR1 is SGHRS, CDR2 YFSETQ, per germline. V dropped 4 bases and J dropped 6 bases, with 17 bases sitting between them. This CDR3 region has 15 residues. CDR3 sequence reads: CASSTDLASPNEQFF. The DNA for the CDR3 is TGCGCCAGCAGCACCGATCTAGCGTCCCCCAATGAGCAGTTCTTC.

This clone was found once. The chain couples TRBV12-3 or TRBV12-4 to TRBJ1-1; D is unresolved. V was cut by 7 bases and J by 1 base, with 10 bases left in between. The CDR3 sequence is 13 residues long. The CDR3 is CASTSFQNTEAFF. The DNA of the CDR3 is TGTGCCAGCACCAGCTTCCAGAACACTGAAGCTTTCTTT.

The genes are TRBV4-3 and TRBJ1-6, with 7 bases aligning to TRBD1. CDR3 length equals 16 residues. With V trimmed by 0 bases and J by 10 bases, 9 bases remained unmatched. Germline V gene data show CDR1 as LGHNA and CDR2 as YSLEER. The CDR3 loop reads CASSQEVEGAGSPLHF. For the CDR3, the DNA is TGCGCCAGCAGCCAAGAAGTCGAGGGGGCAGGGTCACCCCTCCACTTT.

This sequence joins TRBV3-1 (or the pseudogene TRBV3-2) and TRBJ1-5; a possible D gene is TRBD1 (5 bases). The CDR3 totals 14 residues. Trimming took off 1 base at V and 6 bases at J, with 10 bases between the two ends. The germline V gene has CDR1 LGHDT and CDR2 YNNKEL (reference sequence). The DNA of the CDR3 is TGTGCCAGCAGCCAAGCTCTGGGACCTCAGCCCCAGCATTTT. Residues: CASSQALGPQPQHF.

The chain employs TRBV30 and TRBJ1-2, with a tentative D call TRBD1 (5 bases). Germline lookup yields CDR1 GTSNPN and CDR2 SVGIG (reference sequence). The CDR3 length is 14 residues. Trimming cost V 0 bases and J 0 bases, with 8 bases left between them. CDR3 protein: CAWSVWGTNYGYTF. The CDR3 nucleotides read TGTGCCTGGAGTGTATGGGGGACTAACTATGGCTACACCTTC.

Only one count was recorded for this clone. V gene TRBV2 combines with J gene TRBJ2-7; D unresolved. CDR3 length: 11 residues. V was trimmed by 6 bases and J by 4 bases, leaving 7 bases between them. Germline values: CDR1 SNHLY, CDR2 FYNNEI. The CDR3 sequence is CASSGVYEQYF. The CDR3 DNA follows: TGTGCCAGCAGCGGAGTGTACGAGCAGTACTTC.

The gene calls are TRBV30 and TRBJ1-6; D unclear. Deletions cut 0 bases from V and 3 bases from J, with 3 bases between. CDR3 length: 13 residues. Germline loops: CDR1 GTSNPN, CDR2 SVGIG (reference sequence). The CDR3 sequence: CAWSVNYNSPLHF. As DNA, the CDR3 is TGTGCCTGGAGTGTGAACTATAATTCACCCCTCCACTTT.

This clone was recorded a few times. The genes are TRBV7-9 and TRBJ2-7; 8 nucleotides line up with TRBD1. With V trimmed by 5 bases and J by 4 bases, 19 bases remained unmatched. This CDR3 spans 18 amino acids. Per germline, CDR1 SEHNR and CDR2 FQNEAQ (reference sequence). The DNA of the CDR3 is TGTGCCAGCAGCCCACTTCGGCAACGGGACAGGCGAAAATACGAGCAGTACTTC. Protein: CASSPLRQRDRRKYEQYF.